The clone carrying this T cell receptor (beta chain) has only one observation. The antigen is undetermined. Per the germline V gene, CDR1 is KGHSH and CDR2 is LQKENI. V dropped 3 bases and J dropped 8; count of bases not matched to a gene: 5. This CDR3 region has 13 residues. TCRdb's copy holds only in-frame clones and misses some; the assay was immunoSEQ multiplex PCR. The sample includes roughly 680,000 clones, about 89% of them seen just once. This sample stems from a study of Ad26.COV2.S vaccination and SARS-CoV-2 variants. In the study overall: Participants got Ad26.COV2.S intramuscularly, once or twice 56 days apart. Findings and limits, study-wide: Vaccine recipients posted higher spike-specific TCR breadth than their placebo counterparts. Possible underestimation of total T cell responses by the TCR breadth and depth analyses was noted.

Treatment denoted: some 20 received Ad26.COV2.S at low or high dose, single or two shots; about 5 received placebo; per-sample allocation not given. Following the first vaccine or placebo injection, samples were taken on day 63. Expression of Wuhan-strain SARS-CoV-2 spike came from the Ad26 vector that formed the vaccine. The sequence came from a person aged 18-65 years who received the Ad26.COV2.S COVID-19 vaccine or a placebo. This chain joins TRBV18 and TRBJ1-1; 8 bases map to TRBD1. Sequencing was performed on peripheral blood, taken in a trial of Ad26.COV2.S vaccine versus placebo. CDR3 sequence (DNA): TGTGCCAGCTCACCGGGAGGGACAGGAGAAGCTTTCTTT. Translating gives CASSPGGTGEAFF. Full variable domain (remainder filled in from reference TRBV18 and TRBJ1-1): NAGVMQNPRHLVRRRGQEARLRCSPMKGHSHVYWYRQLPEEGLKFMVYLQKENIIDESGMPKERFSAEFPKEGPSILRIQQVVRGDSAAYFCASSPGGTGEAFFGQGTRLTVV.